One T cell receptor (beta chain) is described in this entry. This sample was taken from a study of blood T cell repertoires in COVID-19. Study information: COVID-19 samples from acute and convalescent phases originated in the United States, Italy and Spain. PBMCs, B-cell-depleted T cells, or T cells were the source of the cDNA or gDNA that made up the material.

How the authors handled the data: Amplified reference gene primers provided the basis for estimating nucleated cell counts. Method: immunoSEQ multiplex PCR; TCRdb's copy keeps in-frame clones and lacks some. V and J calls and clone size follow that table, whereas D and trimming were derived from the DNA. Here the sample spans some 60,000 clones, around 90% being singletons. The CDR3 totals 12 residues. V was cut by 5 bases and J by 0 bases, with 2 bases left in between. CDR1 and CDR2 (germline): SGHAT, FQNNGV. The chain joins TRBV11-2 to TRBJ2-1, with D hard to call. The TCR comes from a human donor in a cohort sampled during active COVID-19. The sequenced sample consisted of peripheral blood. Here the CDR3 DNA reads TGTGCCAGCAGCCACTCCTACAATGAGCAGTTCTTC. Amino acids: CASSHSYNEQFF.